Below, one T cell receptor beta chain is given with its context. Authors' analysis steps: From reference gene primer amplification, estimates of nucleated cell counts were derived. Method: immunoSEQ multiplex PCR; TCRdb's copy keeps in-frame clones and lacks some. That table gives V, J and clone size, and the DNA gave D and trimming. Of about 190,000 clones in the sample, roughly 90% are singletons; the top ten hold approximately 6.7%. This specimen belongs to a study of blood T cell repertoires in COVID-19. Background on the study: Samples representing acute and convalescent COVID-19 were sourced from the United States, Italy and Spain. PBMCs, B-cell-depleted T cells, or T cells provided the cDNA or gDNA that made up the material.

The CDR3 covers 15 residues. The trim removed 5 bases at V and 5 bases at J, leaving 9 bases unmatched. CDR1 is SGHTA and CDR2 is FQGTGA in the germline V gene. This chain connects TRBV7-3 to TRBJ2-1, with TRBD1 matching 7 bases. The clonotype was recovered from a man in his forties or fifties with acute or convalescent COVID-19. Sequenced input: peripheral blood. In nucleotides, the CDR3 is TGTGCCAGCAGCCCAGGACAGGCGTCAAACAATGAGCAGTTCTTC. Translating gives CASSPGQASNNEQFF.